This T cell receptor beta chain was obtained from a study of blood T cell repertoires in COVID-19. Study overall: COVID-19 samples collected from the United States, Italy and Spain covered acute and convalescent phases. The cDNA or gDNA used as material had been derived from T cells, B-cell-depleted T cells, or PBMCs.

Methods used by the authors: The assay estimated nucleated cells by amplifying reference gene primers. Sequencing was performed with immunoSEQ multiplex PCR; in TCRdb, only in-frame clones are kept and a portion is missing. V and J calls and clone size follow that table, whereas D and trimming were derived from the DNA. The sample carries about 150,000 clones, roughly 87% recorded once. Clinical history as reported by participants underpinned cohort assignment. Germline V gives CDR1 SGHAT, CDR2 FQNNGV. CDR3 length: 17 residues. The V and J ends lost 1 base and 5 bases, in that order; junction bases with no gene match: 11.

The chain uses TRBV11-2 and TRBJ2-1, with 7 bases that match TRBD2. This clonotype originated in a woman aged 50 to 60 who had recovered from COVID-19. The specimen was PBMCs or T cells enriched from blood (not recorded which). The CDR3 here is CASSLVLLLASHNEQFF. CDR3 DNA: TGTGCCAGCAGCTTAGTGTTGTTACTAGCGAGCCACAATGAGCAGTTCTTC.